Given below is one T cell receptor (beta chain) in context. The data stem from a study of blood T cell repertoires in COVID-19. Study-wide context: Donors in the United States, Italy and Spain gave samples during acute or convalescent COVID-19. Sources were T cells, B-cell-depleted T cells, or PBMCs; the material itself was cDNA or gDNA.

The germline gives CDR1 SGDLS, CDR2 YYNGEE. The CDR3 is 15 residues long. V was trimmed by 2 bases and J by 0 bases, leaving 11 bases between them. Source study methods: Reference gene primers were amplified, and this amplification served to estimate nucleated cell counts. Profiling relied on immunoSEQ multiplex PCR, and the TCRdb table lists in-frame clones only, not all of them. V and J calls plus clone size are reproduced from that table; the DNA served to infer D and trimming. There are about 160,000 clones in the sample; about 90% occur only once, and around 4% lies in the top ten. This clonotype was obtained from a woman in her seventies with acute or convalescent COVID-19. The rearrangement joins TRBV9 to TRBJ1-1; perhaps TRBD1 as D (6 bases). Sequenced sample: peripheral blood. In nucleotides, the CDR3 is TGTGCCAGCAGCGTTTCGCAGGGGTTGAACACTGAAGCTTTCTTT. It translates to CASSVSQGLNTEAFF.